These 11 T cell receptor beta chains share one sample of origin, sequenced in a study of blood T cell repertoires in COVID-19. Clones were read by immunoSEQ multiplex PCR, and TCRdb kept only the in-frame ones, dropping some. The top ten clones hold 3% to 3.5% of a sample with about 150,000 clones, 75% to 90% of them seen once. Sequenced material: peripheral blood. These receptors originate from a woman aged 55-69 years with active COVID-19.

The chain recombines TRBV12-3 or TRBV12-4 with TRBJ1-6; D not resolved. The CDR3 is 13 residues long. V was shortened by 0 bases and J by 13 bases, with 10 bases between the two germline ends. The CDR3 DNA is TGTGCCAGCAGTTTAGCGCACGGTAATCCCCTCCACTTT. Its protein product is CASSLAHGNPLHF.

V usage is TRBV7-9 and J usage is TRBJ1-3; D call uncertain. CDR1 SEHNR and CDR2 FQNEAQ come from the germline V gene (reference sequence). The CDR3 is 16 amino acids. V was shortened by 5 bases and J by 0 bases, with 14 bases between the two germline ends. In DNA form, the CDR3 reads TGTGCCAGCAGCCTCTCCGGGGTTGGCTCTGGAAACACCATATATTTT. Translation gives CASSLSGVGSGNTIYF.

The chain employs TRBV5-6 and TRBJ2-7; possibly TRBD2 for D (5 bases). Trimming pared 4 bases from V and 6 bases from J, leaving 14 bases between. The V gene's germline CDR1 is SGHDT and CDR2 YYEEEE. The CDR3 is 13 amino acids. The CDR3 here is CASSEGANAEQYF. As DNA, the CDR3 is TGTGCCAGCAGCGAGGGTGCGAACGCCGAGCAGTACTTC.

V and J are TRBV3-1 (or the pseudogene TRBV3-2) and TRBJ2-1; the D is unclear. Germline CDR1 LGHDT, CDR2 YNNKEL (reference sequence). The CDR3 spans 13 residues. V was clipped by 1 base and J by 5 bases, with 6 bases between them. CDR3 sequence: CASSQGVHNEQFF. In DNA form, the CDR3 reads TGTGCCAGCAGCCAAGGAGTCCACAATGAGCAGTTCTTC.

The chain carries TRBV30 and TRBJ1-2; 7 bases are shared with TRBD1. The CDR3 is 13 amino acids. Germline loops: CDR1 GTSNPN, CDR2 SVGIG (reference sequence). Trimming at V came to 5 bases and at J to 5 bases, leaving 8 bases not matched to a gene. The CDR3 DNA reads TGTGCCTGGCACCGGGACAGACCTTATGGCTACACCTTC. Translated: CAWHRDRPYGYTF.

V and J are TRBV9 and TRBJ2-7; 10 nucleotides agree with TRBD1. Germline values: CDR1 SGDLS, CDR2 YYNGEE. The CDR3 consists of 14 residues. V was clipped by 3 bases and J by 5 bases; unmatched bases: 5. In nucleotides, the CDR3 is TGTGCCAGCAGCGCCCGACAGGGGGCAGACGAGCAGTACTTC. It encodes CASSARQGADEQYF.

The J gene is TRBJ1-4, the V gene TRBV9; D uncertain. The V end was cut by 7 bases, the J end by 0 bases, with 13 bases between. The CDR3 has 15 residues. The germline gives CDR1 SGDLS, CDR2 YYNGEE. CDR3 DNA: TGTGCCAGCTCAATTCGGGGATCAACTAATGAAAAACTGTTTTTT. Translating it yields CASSIRGSTNEKLFF. The variable domain in full, completed from reference TRBV9 and TRBJ1-4, reads DSGVTQTPKHLITATGQRVTLRCSPRSGDLSVYWYQQSLDQGLQFLIQYYNGEERAKGNILERFSAQQFPDLHSELNLSSLELGDSALYFCASSIRGSTNEKLFFGSGTQLSVL.

The rearrangement uses TRBV25-1 and TRBJ1-1, with a possible D match to TRBD1 (5 bases). V was pared by 1 base and J by 0 bases, with 9 bases between. Germline loops: CDR1 MGHDK, CDR2 SYGVNS. The CDR3 runs to 15 residues. The CDR3 DNA is TGTGCCAGCAGTGAATGGGGCGGACTGAACACTGAAGCTTTCTTT. The encoded protein is CASSEWGGLNTEAFF.

The chain couples TRBV28 to TRBJ2-1; TRBD2 matches 14 bases. This CDR3 is built from 18 residues. Germline assignment: CDR1 MDHEN and CDR2 SYDVKM. V trimming: 4 bases; J trimming: 10 bases; junction bases outside the gene matches: 15. DNA for the CDR3: TGTGCCAGCAGTTCCTCAGGGTGGGGACTAGCGGGAGTTGGGGAGCAGTTCTTC. It translates to CASSSSGWGLAGVGEQFF.

The V gene is TRBV27, the J gene TRBJ1-5, with TRBD1 matching over 7 bases. Germline CDR1 reads MNHEY; CDR2 reads SMNVEV (reference sequence). The CDR3 is made up of 15 amino acids. Trimming cost V 5 bases and J 2 bases; bases outside gene matches: 6. This CDR3 reads CASSMTGSGNQPQHF. The CDR3 nucleotides are TGTGCCAGCAGTATGACAGGGAGCGGCAATCAGCCCCAGCATTTT.

The V and J genes are TRBV28 and TRBJ2-7, with 7 bases lining up with TRBD1. Germline V gives CDR1 MDHEN, CDR2 SYDVKM. V lost 6 bases to trimming and J lost 4 bases; unmatched junction nucleotides: 9. This CDR3 contains 14 residues. The CDR3 nucleotides are TGTGCCAGCAGAACCGGGACAGTCAGGTACGAGCAGTACTTC. Protein: CASRTGTVRYEQYF.